These 4 T cell receptor beta chains were all obtained from the same sample, sequenced in a study of blood T cell repertoires in COVID-19 (dated by TCRdb to about 2020). The library was produced with the immunoSEQ multiplex PCR assay. TCRdb carries this immuneACCESS record with in-frame sequences only. Its versions omit some clonotypes, under half of them owing to an unresolved V gene in the studies checked, with the rest unexplained. Within this sample are some 240,000 clones, with 75% to 90% of them counted one time only. Over 2.5% of the sample rests with the top ten. The sequencing input was PBMCs or T cells enriched from blood (not recorded which). These receptors were collected from a woman aged 40-49 years who had been exposed to COVID-19.

The chain carries TRBV10-3 and TRBJ1-5; TRBD1 is a possible D gene (6 bases). The CDR3 extends over 12 amino acids. The V and J ends lost 10 bases and 5 bases respectively, with 12 bases between them. Germline V gene data show CDR1 as ENHRY and CDR2 as SYGVKD. The CDR3: CATKGGDQPQHF. CDR3 in DNA: TGTGCCACCAAGGGGGGGGATCAGCCCCAGCATTTT.

This chain links TRBV3-1 (or the pseudogene TRBV3-2) with TRBJ2-3; 13 bases map to TRBD2. From germline, CDR1 is LGHDT and CDR2 YNNKEL (reference sequence). The CDR3 length is 17 residues. V lost 1 base, J lost 5 bases, and 6 bases stayed unmatched. The CDR3 region has the DNA TGTGCCAGCAGCCAAGGGACTAGCGGGAGTGGGTTAGATACGCAGTATTTT. Protein sequence: CASSQGTSGSGLDTQYF.

V and J are TRBV27 and TRBJ1-1; D is possibly TRBD1 (6 bases). The germline V and J ends were trimmed by 5 bases and 1 base, with 26 bases remaining between them. CDR3 size: 19 residues. Germline CDR1 MNHEY, CDR2 SMNVEV (reference sequence). Written as DNA, the CDR3 is TGTGCCAGCAGTCCCCTCAGGGAGGGAGGAGGGGGAGGGAACACTGAAGCTTTCTTT. It specifies CASSPLREGGGGGNTEAFF.

This clone was observed a single time. This chain joins TRBV4-3 and TRBJ1-5, with no clear D. Germline CDR1 LGHNA, CDR2 YSLEER. The CDR3 loop spans 15 amino acids. V was pared by 1 base and J by 1 base, with 8 bases between. CDR3 DNA: TGCGCCAGCAGCCAAGGGGCGGGGAGCAATCAGCCCCAGCATTTT. This sequence encodes CASSQGAGSNQPQHF.